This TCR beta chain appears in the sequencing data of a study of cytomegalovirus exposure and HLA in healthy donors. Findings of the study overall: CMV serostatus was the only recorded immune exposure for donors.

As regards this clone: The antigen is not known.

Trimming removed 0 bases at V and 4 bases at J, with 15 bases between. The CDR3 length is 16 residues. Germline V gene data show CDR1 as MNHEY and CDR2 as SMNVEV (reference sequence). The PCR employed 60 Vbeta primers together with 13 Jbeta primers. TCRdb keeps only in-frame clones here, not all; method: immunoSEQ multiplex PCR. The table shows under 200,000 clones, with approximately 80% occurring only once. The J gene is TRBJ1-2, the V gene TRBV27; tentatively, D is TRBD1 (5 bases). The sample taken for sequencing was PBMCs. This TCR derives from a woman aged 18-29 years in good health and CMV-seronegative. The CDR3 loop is CASSLSGGIGSYGYTF. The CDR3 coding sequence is TGTGCCAGCAGTTTATCGGGGGGAATTGGGTCCTATGGCTACACCTTC.